This TCR beta chain is from a study of beta chain features in type 1 diabetes. The authors reverse transcribed all of the isolated RNA, so sequencing captured expressed TCRB transcripts. This table comes from immunoSEQ multiplex PCR, and its TCRdb copy is limited to in-frame clones, with some not included. The table records about 240,000 clones, 27% of them present only once. The clonotype was recovered from a man aged 25 to 40 in good health. Sequenced: central memory CD4+ T cells from blood.

The DNA for the CDR3 is TGTGCCAGTAGTATATCGGGTCCTTCGGCATACGAGCAGTACTTC. It specifies CASSISGPSAYEQYF. This chain links TRBV19 with TRBJ2-7, with no clear D. The V gene's germline CDR1 is LNHDA and CDR2 SQIVND (reference sequence). The CDR3 loop spans 15 amino acids. V gave up 2 bases and J gave up 4 bases, with 15 bases separating them. The full variable domain, its missing parts supplied by reference TRBV19 and TRBJ2-7, is DGGITQSPKYLFRKEGQNVTLSCEQNLNHDAMYWYRQDPGQGLRLIYYSQIVNDFQKGDIAEGYSVSREKKESFPLTVTSAQKNPTAFYLCASSISGPSAYEQYFGPGTRLTVT.